This is a list of T cell receptor beta chains from one sample in a study of T cells in Graves' hyperthyroidism and ophthalmopathy. TCRdb re-analysed the multiplex PCR reads in MiXCR, keeping a single row per CDR3 protein. The table records some 400,000 distinct CDR3 sequences, over 15% of them present only once. Sequencing used blood. The receptors were sampled from a woman aged 18-29 years with Graves' hyperthyroidism. CDR3s include the opening cysteine and the closing phenylalanine or tryptophan. Fields, in order: V gene, J gene, CDR3 protein.

>TRBV20-1|TRBJ2-5
CSARDSSSVQETQYF
>TRBV6-2/TRBV6-3|TRBJ2-7
CASSYRDGAYEQYF
>TRBV28|TRBJ2-5
CASIRGGRSETQYF
>TRBV3-1|TRBJ2-5
CASSQAGSKETQYF
>TRBV11-2|TRBJ1-1
CASSSFAGQMDTEAFF
>TRBV29-1|TRBJ2-7
CSVRTVTYEQYF
>TRBV15|TRBJ1-1
CATSPILTANTEAFF
>TRBV25-1|TRBJ1-1
CASSGWGEQTEAFF
>TRBV7-3|TRBJ1-1
CASSSSPDRNTEAFF
>TRBV18|TRBJ1-1
CASSREGGEAFF
>TRBV7-8|TRBJ2-4
CASSPWTSGGAENIQYF
>TRBV27|TRBJ1-1
CASSLSGQGGWTEAFF
>TRBV6-1|TRBJ2-7
CASSDAAGPVYEQYF
>TRBV7-9|TRBJ1-1
CASSLGLKVAFF
>TRBV6-1|TRBJ2-2
CASSVGTGPTGELFF
>TRBV4-1|TRBJ2-2
CASSQAPSLTGELFF
>TRBV6-5|TRBJ2-6
CASSYSAGSGANVLTF
>TRBV20-1|TRBJ2-2
CSARVQGGGELFF
>TRBV6-1|TRBJ1-1
CASGAAENTEAFF
>TRBV20-1|TRBJ2-5
CSARAGQQVETQYF
>TRBV5-1|TRBJ2-7
CASSISGMAYEQYF
>TRBV28|TRBJ1-3
CASMKGWGNTIYF
>TRBV2|TRBJ1-5
CASSEYRAGNQPQHF
>TRBV9|TRBJ1-5
CASSVEGTQPQHF
>TRBV10-3|TRBJ2-7
CAISEEWGSEQYF
>TRBV27|TRBJ1-5
CASSLSGVGGQPQHF
>TRBV5-8|TRBJ2-2
CASIFDPANTGELFF
>TRBV12-3/TRBV12-4|TRBJ1-2
CASSLGPGYGYTF
>TRBV12-3/TRBV12-4|TRBJ1-5
CASSLTGHGGQPQHF
>TRBV6-5|TRBJ1-3
CASSYSGAAGNTIYF
>TRBV29-1|TRBJ1-1
CSVGTAPGIGAFF
>TRBV6-5|TRBJ2-7
CATTSLSSYEQYF
>TRBV6-1|TRBJ2-5
CASSEDRGLTQYF
>TRBV24-1|TRBJ1-5
CATSLGTGGVGSNQPQHF
>TRBV30|TRBJ1-2
CAWSSGRINYGYTF
>TRBV19|TRBJ1-1
CASSIGGRASTEAFF
>TRBV24-1|TRBJ2-5
CATSAPSGQYETQYF
>TRBV6-1|TRBJ1-2
CASSEDRADGSNYGYTF
>TRBV11-2|TRBJ2-7
CASSVQRGANEQYF
>TRBV3-1|TRBJ2-5
CASSQIGTTQYF
>TRBV5-1|TRBJ1-3
CASSLDGYISGNTIYF
>TRBV12-3/TRBV12-4|TRBJ2-7
CASSLIALGDEQYF
>TRBV6-1|TRBJ1-1
CASTEGGGNTEAFF
>TRBV7-3|TRBJ1-5
CASSFGLGNQPQHF
>TRBV27|TRBJ2-5
CASAEVGKPQETQYF
>TRBV4-1|TRBJ2-6
CASSQDSDSSGANVLTF
>TRBV28|TRBJ2-2
CAIRTPNTGELFF
>TRBV18|TRBJ2-5
CASSPRGSGTARETQYF